The sequence of this T cell receptor beta chain was determined in a study of blood T cells in healthy people across ages. About the research overall: The template switching approach captured approximately one barcoded beta molecule for every two T cells. Findings of the study overall: Possibly confounding the expanded clonotype changes was the fact that donor CMV status was unknown.

This clonotype was seen more than once but under ten times. What it binds is unknown. Trimming at V came to 3 bases and at J to 4 bases, leaving 9 bases not matched to a gene. CDR3 length equals 15 residues. CDR1 is SGHRS and CDR2 is YFSETQ in the germline V gene. Through a sample-barcoded 5' primer and a J-beta primer mix, a second PCR was run for about 6 to 11 cycles. TCRdb reprocessed the 5' RACE reads via MiXCR and lists one record per CDR3 protein. This sample has 1.4 million to 1.5 million distinct CDR3 sequences, with 42% found just once. Each donor gave ten milliliters of peripheral blood. The receptor comes from a young woman in good health. The genes are TRBV5-1 and TRBJ2-7; 8 nucleotides match TRBD1. The sequenced sample was blood. CDR3 region: CASSYGQGIIYEQYF. CDR3 bases: TGCGCCAGCAGCTACGGACAGGGTATTATATACGAGCAGTACTTC.